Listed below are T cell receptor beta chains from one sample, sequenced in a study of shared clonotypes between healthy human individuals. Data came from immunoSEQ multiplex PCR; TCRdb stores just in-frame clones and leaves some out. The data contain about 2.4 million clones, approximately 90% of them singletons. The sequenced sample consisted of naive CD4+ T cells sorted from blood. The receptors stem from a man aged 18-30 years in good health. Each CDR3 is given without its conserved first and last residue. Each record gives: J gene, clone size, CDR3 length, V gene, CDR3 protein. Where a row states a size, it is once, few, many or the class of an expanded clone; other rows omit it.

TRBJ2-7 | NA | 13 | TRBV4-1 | ASSEATSGDYEQY
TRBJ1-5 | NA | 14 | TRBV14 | ASSQDKVWVNQPQH
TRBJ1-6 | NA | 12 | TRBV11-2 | ASSLDSYNSPLH
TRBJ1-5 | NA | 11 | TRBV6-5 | ATSLSANQPQH
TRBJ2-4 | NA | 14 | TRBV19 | ATTEGPAPAKNIQY
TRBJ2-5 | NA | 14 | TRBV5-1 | ASSLATSGGFETQY
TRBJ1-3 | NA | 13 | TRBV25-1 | ASSVPGVSGNTIY
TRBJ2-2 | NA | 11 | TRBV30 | AWRTGGTGELF
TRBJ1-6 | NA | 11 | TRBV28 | ASGTEWGRSLH
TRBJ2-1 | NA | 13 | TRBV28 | ASSTGTAGDDEQF
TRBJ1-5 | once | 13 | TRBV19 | ATGSGYVSNQPQH
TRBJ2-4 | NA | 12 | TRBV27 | ASRTLLAKNIQY
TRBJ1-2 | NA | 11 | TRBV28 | ASGYRALKGYT
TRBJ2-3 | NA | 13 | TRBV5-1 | ASSSDRAGTDTQY
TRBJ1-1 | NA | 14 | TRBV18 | ASSPRDHRAGTEAF
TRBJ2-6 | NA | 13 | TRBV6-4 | ASSVLGGGANVLT
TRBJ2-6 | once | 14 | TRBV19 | ASSRESWGGANVLT
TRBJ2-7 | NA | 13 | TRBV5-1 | ASSSRTGGAYEQY
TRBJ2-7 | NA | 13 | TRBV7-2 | ASSLAGQGTYEQY
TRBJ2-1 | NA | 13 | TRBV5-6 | ASSFGPLSENGQF
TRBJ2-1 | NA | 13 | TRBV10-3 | AISGGGGFYNEQF
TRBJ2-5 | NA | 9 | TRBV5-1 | ASSLSETQY
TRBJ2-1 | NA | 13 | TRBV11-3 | ASSLGTGAYNEQF
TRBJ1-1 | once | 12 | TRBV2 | ASRKAQWNTEAF
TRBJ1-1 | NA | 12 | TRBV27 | ASSQAGGNTEAF
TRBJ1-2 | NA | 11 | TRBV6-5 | ASSYSGDTRYT
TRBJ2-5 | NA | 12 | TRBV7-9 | ASTREGKVETQY
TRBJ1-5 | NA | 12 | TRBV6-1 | ASIPGQVIGPQH
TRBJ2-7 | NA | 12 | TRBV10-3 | AISVGGGPGEQY
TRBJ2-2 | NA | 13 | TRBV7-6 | ASSLETGNTGELF
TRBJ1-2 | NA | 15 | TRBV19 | ASSPMGQGRRNYGYT
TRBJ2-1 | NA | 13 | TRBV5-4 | ASSLDANSYNEQF
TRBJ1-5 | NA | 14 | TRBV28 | ASSLLGVLSNQPQH
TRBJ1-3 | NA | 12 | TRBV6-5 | ASSYRRSGNTIY
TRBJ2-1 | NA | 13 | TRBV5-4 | ATTLRLAGRNEQF
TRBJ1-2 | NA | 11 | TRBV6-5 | ASSYYRAGGYT
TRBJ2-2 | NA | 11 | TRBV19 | ASKPQGIGELF
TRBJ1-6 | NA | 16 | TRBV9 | ASSEGLQGSSYNSPLH
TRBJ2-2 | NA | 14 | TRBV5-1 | ASSLWSGENTGELF
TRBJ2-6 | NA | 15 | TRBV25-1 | ASSEPGTLSGANVLT
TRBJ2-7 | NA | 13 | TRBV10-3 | AISESTGQGYEQY
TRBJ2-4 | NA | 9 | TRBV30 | AWSKGDIQY
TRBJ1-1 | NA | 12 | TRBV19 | ASHLSGRNTEAF
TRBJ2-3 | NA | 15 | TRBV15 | ATSRYTSGGAVDTQY
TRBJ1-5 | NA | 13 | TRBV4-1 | ASSQLTGANQPQH
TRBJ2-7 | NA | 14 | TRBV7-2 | ASSPSPPLTLGEQY
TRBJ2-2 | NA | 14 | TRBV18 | ASSRAGTGNTGELF
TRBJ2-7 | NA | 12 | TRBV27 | ASSLSAGSYEQY
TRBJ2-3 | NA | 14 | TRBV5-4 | ASSGSGGFSTDTQY
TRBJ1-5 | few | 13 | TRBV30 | AWSIQGASNQPQH
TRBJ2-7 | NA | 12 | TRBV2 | ASSEGQSVYEQY
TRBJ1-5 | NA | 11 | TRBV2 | ASSEALGQPQH
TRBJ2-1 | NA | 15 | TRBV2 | ASSVFNGAGGPNEQF
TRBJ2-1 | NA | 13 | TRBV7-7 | ASSYSTDSYNEQF
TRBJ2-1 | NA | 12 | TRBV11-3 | ASSSPTVYNEQF